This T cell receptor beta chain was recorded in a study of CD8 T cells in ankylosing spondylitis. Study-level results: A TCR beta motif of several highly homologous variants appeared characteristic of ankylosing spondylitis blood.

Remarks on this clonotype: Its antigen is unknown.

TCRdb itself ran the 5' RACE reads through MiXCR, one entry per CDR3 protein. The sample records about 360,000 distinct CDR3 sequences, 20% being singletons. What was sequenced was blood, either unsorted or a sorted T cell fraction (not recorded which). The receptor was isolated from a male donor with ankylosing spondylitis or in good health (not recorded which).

The CDR3 DNA reads as TGTGCCAGCAGGATGTTACTAGCGGGGCTGAGCTCCTACAATGAGCAGTTCTTC. Translated, it gives CASRMLLAGLSSYNEQFF. V usage is TRBV28 and J usage is TRBJ2-1, with 10 bases matching TRBD2. CDR1 and CDR2 from the germline V gene are MDHEN and SYDVKM. The CDR3 has 18 amino acids. With 6 bases clipped from V and 0 bases from J, the junction kept 11 bases outside the gene matches. Full variable domain (remainder filled in from reference TRBV28 and TRBJ2-1): DVKVTQSSRYLVKRTGEKVFLECVQDMDHENMFWYRQDPGLGLRLIYFSYDVKMKEKGDIPEGYSVSREKKERFSLILESASTNQTSMYLCASRMLLAGLSSYNEQFFGPGTRLTVL.